This T cell receptor beta chain was recovered during a study of T cells in Graves' hyperthyroidism and ophthalmopathy. This clonotype has at least ten counts. RNA transcripts provided the source from which TCR beta CDR3 regions were amplified. The study used the HTBI primer set for a first-round RT-PCR of the TCR CDR3. One entry per CDR3 protein, called by TCRdb with MiXCR from the multiplex PCR reads. The sample includes 340,000 or so distinct CDR3 sequences, 15% to 20% of them seen just once. CDR3 length: 13 amino acids. V shed 5 bases and J 1 base; nucleotides not matched to a gene: 1. The sequence came from a woman aged 45 to 65 with Graves' hyperthyroidism. Material: blood. The rearrangement uses TRBV12-3 or TRBV12-4 and TRBJ2-5; 7 positions agree with TRBD2. The CDR3 sequence is CASSGTIQETQYF. The DNA for the CDR3 is TGTGCCAGCAGTGGGACTATCCAAGAGACCCAGTACTTC.